This T cell receptor beta chain derives from a study of T-cell memory formation after mild COVID-19. About the study: Largely, TCR clusters stayed within a single donor.

A few counts support this clonotype. The CDR3 covers 15 residues. Looked up from germline, CDR1 is MGHRA and CDR2 is YSYEKL. V lost 1 base and J lost 5, with 14 bases in between. In TCRdb, the 5' RACE reads were re-called with MiXCR into one record per CDR3 protein. The table records 500,000 to 550,000 distinct CDR3 sequences, about a fifth of them present only once. This TCR was recovered from an adult woman who had mild COVID-19 (a few samples of this study predate the infection). Cell type and time point are not known. The sample consisted of PBMCs or a T cell subset sorted from them (not recorded which). This chain links TRBV4-1 with TRBJ2-5; D possibly corresponds to TRBD2 (5 bases). The CDR3 protein is CASSQGTQGLETQYF. In DNA form, the CDR3 reads TGCGCCAGCAGCCAAGGGACTCAAGGGCTGGAGACCCAGTACTTC.